A single sample is the source of the 15 T cell receptor beta chains below, sequenced in a study of blood T cell repertoires in COVID-19 (dated by TCRdb to about 2020). The library was obtained by the immunoSEQ multiplex PCR assay. The source is immuneACCESS, and TCRdb retained only in-frame sequences with V and J called. Part of the clones is not carried over; for the studies checked, unresolved V genes explain less than half of this, and the remainder is unexplained. Present in this sample are approximately 210,000 clones, about 80% of which were seen just once. About 15% of the sample belongs to the ten largest clones. Sequencing was performed on PBMCs or T cells enriched from blood (not recorded which). These receptors were taken from a middle-aged man who had recovered from COVID-19.

The CDR3 loop reads CATSRDLLDSLVGNTIYF. The CDR3 DNA reads as TGTGCCACCAGCAGGGACCTCCTAGACAGCCTTGTTGGAAACACCATATATTTT. V is TRBV15 and J is TRBJ1-3; possible D gene TRBD1, 5 bases. Trimming pared 3 bases from V and 3 bases from J, leaving 21 bases between. The CDR3 sequence is 18 residues long. Germline V gene data show CDR1 as LNHNV and CDR2 as YYDKDF (reference sequence).

The rearrangement joins TRBV3-1 (or the pseudogene TRBV3-2) to TRBJ1-2; possible D gene TRBD1, 6 bases. V dropped 5 bases and J dropped 5 bases, with 21 bases sitting between them. Per germline, CDR1 LGHDT and CDR2 YNNKEL (reference sequence). The CDR3 loop spans 16 amino acids. DNA for the CDR3: TGTGCCAGCAGCAGGATAAGGGACACTCGTTTTTATGGCTACACCTTC. This gives the protein CASSRIRDTRFYGYTF.

This clone was recorded once. The chain uses TRBV27 and TRBJ2-2; maybe TRBD1 (6 bases). The CDR3 runs to 15 residues. Germline V CDR1 and CDR2: MNHEY, SMNVEV (reference sequence). With 6 bases removed from V and 0 bases from J, the gap between germline ends came to 11 bases. The DNA for the CDR3 is TGTGCCAGCAGCCCTGCAGGGGCGAACACCGGGGAGCTGTTTTTT. Its translation is CASSPAGANTGELFF.

As for this clone: At one of its ends the junction is not consistent with the germline gene, which may arise from a read error. The chain is built from TRBV10-3 and TRBJ1-6, with 7 bases matching TRBD1. The germline CDR1 and CDR2 sequences are ENHRY and SYGVKD. CDR3 length: 13 residues. CDR3 loop: CAISGTDNSPLHF. The CDR3 DNA reads TGTGCCATAAGTGGGACAGATAATTCACCCCTCCACTTT.

There are a few counts of this clone. The chain has TRBV28 and TRBJ2-2, with 7 bases identical to TRBD2. The V segment lost 6 bases and the J segment 7 bases; nucleotides outside the gene matches: 11. Germline CDR1 reads MDHEN; CDR2 reads SYDVKM. This CDR3 has 15 amino acids. The CDR3 DNA sequence: TGTGCCAGCAGCACCCCCCTTGGGGGGGTCGGGGAGCTGTTTTTT. Translated: CASSTPLGGVGELFF.

DNA for the CDR3: TGTGCCAGCAGCTTCGTTAAAGCCGAGCAGTACTTC. Translating gives CASSFVKAEQYF. V usage is TRBV7-6 and J usage is TRBJ2-7; D unclear. V gave up 3 bases and J gave up 6 bases, with 9 bases separating them. CDR1 is SGHVS and CDR2 is FNYEAQ in the germline V gene. This CDR3 is 12 amino acids long.

This clone was observed a single time. V usage is TRBV5-1 and J usage is TRBJ2-5; 12 bases are shared with TRBD1. Germline trimming cut 4 bases from V and 5 bases from J; bases unmatched to any gene: 6. This CDR3 is 15 amino acids long. Germline-derived CDR1 and CDR2 are SGHRS and YFSETQ. This chain's CDR3 is CASSQGTGGQETQYF. CDR3 nucleotides: TGCGCCAGCAGCCAAGGGACAGGGGGCCAGGAGACCCAGTACTTC.

This clone was seen a single time. The V gene is TRBV2, the J gene TRBJ1-3; possibly TRBD1 for D (6 bases). CDR3 length: 12 residues. The V and J ends lost 7 bases and 4 bases respectively, with 8 bases between them. CDR1 is SNHLY, CDR2 FYNNEI, per germline. The CDR3 coding sequence is TGTGCCAGCACTGACAGGGGAAACACCATATATTTT. Translating gives CASTDRGNTIYF.

The chain carries TRBV9 and TRBJ2-3; 7 bases are a match to TRBD1. V shed 4 bases, J shed 2 bases, and the junction held 10 bases outside the gene matches. CDR3 length: 16 residues. The germline V gene encodes CDR1 SGDLS and CDR2 YYNGEE. The CDR3 nucleotides read TGTGCCAGCAGCCTCGGTACCGGGACAGTCACAGATACGCAGTATTTT. It encodes CASSLGTGTVTDTQYF.

This chain joins TRBV5-1 and TRBJ2-5, with TRBD1 matching 9 bases. Germline trimming cut 4 bases from V and 5 bases from J; bases unmatched to any gene: 6. Germline values: CDR1 SGHRS, CDR2 YFSETQ. The CDR3 loop spans 14 amino acids. The CDR3 sequence: CASSQRQGGETQYF. For the CDR3, the DNA is TGCGCCAGCAGCCAAAGACAGGGGGGGGAGACCCAGTACTTC.

The chain uses TRBV7-9 and TRBJ1-2; 7 nucleotides line up with TRBD1. This CDR3 region has 14 residues. From germline, CDR1 is SEHNR and CDR2 FQNEAQ (reference sequence). V lost 4 bases, J lost 2 bases, and 4 bases stayed unmatched. The CDR3, as DNA: TGTGCCAGCAGCTCACAGGGGTTAAACTATGGCTACACCTTC. Residues: CASSSQGLNYGYTF.

The CDR3 DNA reads TGTGCCAGCAGCCCAGGAGGACTGGGGGGGGATACGCAGTATTTT. Translated: CASSPGGLGGDTQYF. The chain uses TRBV9 and TRBJ2-3, with 7 bases that match TRBD2. Germline loops: CDR1 SGDLS, CDR2 YYNGEE. V was clipped by 4 bases and J by 6 bases; unmatched bases: 11. This CDR3 has 15 residues.

The chain is built from TRBV9 and TRBJ2-2; D remains unclear. Trimming cost V 0 bases and J 5 bases, with 11 bases left between them. From germline, CDR1 is SGDLS and CDR2 YYNGEE. The CDR3 is 15 residues long. CDR3 sequence reads: CASSVALVETGELFF. The CDR3 DNA follows: TGTGCCAGCAGCGTAGCCTTAGTTGAGACCGGGGAGCTGTTTTTT.

V gene TRBV6-4 combines with J gene TRBJ1-5, with D unresolved. Germline CDR1 is MRHNA and CDR2 is SNTAGT. Trimming stripped 4 bases from V and 7 bases from J, with 11 bases between. This CDR3 region has 13 residues. The CDR3 nucleotides read TGTGCCAGCAGTGTGAGGGATGGGCAGCCCCAGCATTTT. It yields the protein CASSVRDGQPQHF.

The J gene is TRBJ2-5, the V gene TRBV30; unclear D gene. V was trimmed by 1 base and J by 1 base, leaving 13 bases between them. Germline CDR1 GTSNPN, CDR2 SVGIG (reference sequence). The CDR3 totals 15 residues. CDR3 bases: TGTGCCTGGAGTGCCTCTCTACGGTTCCAAGAGACCCAGTACTTC. Translated: CAWSASLRFQETQYF.